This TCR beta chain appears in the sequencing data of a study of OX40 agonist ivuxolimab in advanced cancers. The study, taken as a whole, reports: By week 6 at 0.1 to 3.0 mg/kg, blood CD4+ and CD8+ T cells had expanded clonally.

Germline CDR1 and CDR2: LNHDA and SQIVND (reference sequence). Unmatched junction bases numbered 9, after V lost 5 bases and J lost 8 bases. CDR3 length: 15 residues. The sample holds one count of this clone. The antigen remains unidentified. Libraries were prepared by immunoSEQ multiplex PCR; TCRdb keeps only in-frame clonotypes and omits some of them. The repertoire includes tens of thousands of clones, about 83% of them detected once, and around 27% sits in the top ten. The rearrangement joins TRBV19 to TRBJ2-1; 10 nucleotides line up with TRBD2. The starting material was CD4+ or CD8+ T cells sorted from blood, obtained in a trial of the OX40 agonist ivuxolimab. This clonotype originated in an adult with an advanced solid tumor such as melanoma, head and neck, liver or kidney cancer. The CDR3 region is CASSGAGGYWDEQFF. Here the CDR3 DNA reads TGTGCCAGTAGTGGAGCGGGAGGGTATTGGGATGAGCAGTTCTTC.